This T cell receptor (beta chain) was found in a study of graft-versus-host responses after intestinal transplantation. V was clipped by 3 bases and J by 4 bases, with 9 bases between them. Germline V lookup: CDR1 LNHDA, CDR2 SQIVND (reference sequence). The CDR3 sequence is 13 residues long. The authors processed graft tissue to release intraepithelial and lamina propria lymphocytes. Sequenced by immunoSEQ multiplex PCR; TCRdb stores in-frame clones only, minus some. In the table there are some 29,000 clones, about 80% of which are singletons. This chain joins TRBV19 and TRBJ1-1; D is possibly TRBD1 (5 bases). The clonotype was recovered from a human patient who received an intestinal transplant, so some T cells may come from the graft donor. The sequencing here drew on ileum tissue, taken 98 days after intestinal transplantation. CDR3 loop: CASSITGLTEAFF. CDR3 nucleotide sequence: TGTGCCAGTAGTATCACGGGACTCACTGAAGCTTTCTTT.